Listed here are 7 T cell receptor beta chains from one sample, sequenced in a study of T cell responses to AZD1222 COVID-19 vaccine. The data were produced by immunoSEQ multiplex PCR, yet TCRdb's version contains in-frame clones alone and is incomplete. The sample includes about 100,000 clones, around 94% of them seen just once. Sequences were derived from peripheral blood, sampled on day 0 of AZD1222 vaccination. Receptors were obtained from an adult in good health.

The chain carries TRBV19 and TRBJ1-1; no clear D. Germline V CDR1 and CDR2: LNHDA, SQIVND (reference sequence). The CDR3 runs to 12 residues. Trimming pared 8 bases from V and 1 base from J, leaving 8 bases between. The CDR3 DNA is TGTGCCAGTTCGAGCGGGAACACTGAAGCTTTCTTT. This encodes CASSSGNTEAFF.

The CDR3: CASSAWGQGLNSPLHF. DNA for the CDR3: TGTGCCAGTAGTGCCTGGGGACAGGGACTCAATTCACCCCTCCACTTT. The chain links TRBV19 to TRBJ1-6; TRBD1 matches 9 bases. Losses at the gene ends were 5 bases for V and 7 bases for J; bases not matched to a gene: 9. Germline V gene data show CDR1 as LNHDA and CDR2 as SQIVND (reference sequence). The CDR3 loop spans 16 amino acids.

This sequence joins TRBV27 and TRBJ1-2, with 7 bases lining up with TRBD1. Per germline, CDR1 MNHEY and CDR2 SMNVEV (reference sequence). The CDR3 spans 14 residues. V was pared by 4 bases and J by 6 bases, with 8 bases of the junction left unmatched. The CDR3 DNA is TGTGCCAGCAGTTGGGCGACAGGGCCGCATGGCTACACCTTC. This translates into CASSWATGPHGYTF.

CDR3 sequence: CASSIGEYSNQPQHF. CDR3 sequence (DNA): TGTGCCAGTAGTATCGGGGAATATAGCAATCAGCCCCAGCATTTT. The chain employs TRBV19 and TRBJ1-5, with D unresolved. Trimming took off 3 bases at V and 0 bases at J, with 9 bases between the two ends. The CDR3 contains 15 residues. Germline CDR1 is LNHDA and CDR2 is SQIVND (reference sequence).

J is TRBJ1-1 and V is TRBV11-3; TRBD1 is a possible D gene (5 bases). Trimming took off 2 bases at V and 1 base at J, with 11 bases between the two ends. This CDR3 is 15 amino acids long. Germline V gene lookup returns CDR1 SGHNT and CDR2 YENEEA. The CDR3 DNA follows: TGTGCCAGCAGCTTAAGCCAGGGAGGGAACACTGAAGCTTTCTTT. This sequence encodes CASSLSQGGNTEAFF.

The V call is TRBV18, the J call TRBJ1-6; 7 nucleotides agree with TRBD1. After removal of 4 bases from V and 7 bases from J, the junction contained 4 bases not matched to a gene. CDR3 length: 14 amino acids. The germline gives CDR1 KGHSH, CDR2 LQKENI. This CDR3 reads CASSRDRDNSPLHF. CDR3 DNA: TGTGCCAGCTCACGAGACAGGGACAATTCACCCCTCCACTTT.

The chain employs TRBV14 and TRBJ2-3; D uncertain. The CDR3 is 16 residues long. CDR1 and CDR2 from the germline V gene are SGHDN and FVKESK. V dropped 1 base and J dropped 0 bases, with 11 bases sitting between them. CDR3 amino acids: CASSQARRTSTDTQYF. CDR3 coding DNA: TGTGCCAGCAGCCAAGCCCGGCGAACGAGCACAGATACGCAGTATTTT.